The clone carrying this T cell receptor beta chain was seen repeatedly, ten times or more. Its antigen remains unidentified. This specimen comes from a study of Graves' ophthalmopathy and Graves' hyperthyroidism. Study observations and caveats: A model built from 13 signatures distinguished ophthalmopathy from stable hyperthyroidism with about 90% sensitivity and around 78% specificity.

Germline V gene data show CDR1 as KGHDR and CDR2 as SFDVKD. The V gene end was trimmed by 3 bases and the J gene end by 7 bases; junction bases not matched to a gene: 8. The CDR3 is 14 residues long. TCR beta CDR3 amplification used RNA transcripts. In the first round, RT-PCR was carried out with HTBI primers, and a multiplex PCR formed the second round. TCRdb recomputed calls from the multiplex PCR reads with MiXCR, one row per CDR3 protein. Among some 520,000 distinct CDR3 sequences listed, 14% were seen once. Moderate-to-severe activity, CAS at least 3, NOSPECS at least 4 and duration under 3 months characterized donors with ophthalmopathy. Diagnoses were established from clinical symptoms, serum thyroxine, TRAb, thyroid ultrasound and orbital computed tomography.

The chain uses TRBV24-1 and TRBJ2-7; 7 nucleotides line up with TRBD2. What was sequenced was blood. This TCR came from a woman aged 30 to 39 with Graves' ophthalmopathy. CDR3 DNA sequence: TGTGCCACCAGTGATGGAACGGGAGGCAGAGAGCAGTACTTC. Protein sequence: CATSDGTGGREQYF.